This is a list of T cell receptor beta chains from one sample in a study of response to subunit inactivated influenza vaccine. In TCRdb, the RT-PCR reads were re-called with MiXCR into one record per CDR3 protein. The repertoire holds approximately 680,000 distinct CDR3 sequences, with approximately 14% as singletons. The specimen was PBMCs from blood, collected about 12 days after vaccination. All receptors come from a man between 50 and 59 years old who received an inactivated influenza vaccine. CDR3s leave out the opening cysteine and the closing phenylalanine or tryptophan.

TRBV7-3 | ASSFSGDGTDTQY
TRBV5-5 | ASRPMGQGNTGELF
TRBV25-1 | ASSESGGGQETQY
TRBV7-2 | ASSLVGGGNTEAF
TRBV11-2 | ASRLQGGSTGELF
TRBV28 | ASSPWTGTDTQY
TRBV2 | ASSQDRVETQY
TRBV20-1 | SARDGSGGYEQY
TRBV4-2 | ASSQLASGGKDTHY
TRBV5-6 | ASSSPGPGADPEAF
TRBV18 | ASSPPSRIVTDTQY
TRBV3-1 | ASSRTGGRNEKLF
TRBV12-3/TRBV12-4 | ATTSWEGRVNEQF
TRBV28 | ASSLWLGADTQY
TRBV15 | ATSELAGGSF
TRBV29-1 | SVEGTAYEQY
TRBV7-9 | ASSLGLGYT
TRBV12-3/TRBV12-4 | ASSLQGEGNQPQH
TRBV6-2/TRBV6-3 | ASTLAGGGNIQY
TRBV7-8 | ASSLGGTLKNEQF
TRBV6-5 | ASSEPDTEAF
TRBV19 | ASSNSRGFSYNEQF
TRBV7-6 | ASSPNSGDTQY
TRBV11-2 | ASSLVGTKRKTQY
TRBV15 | ATSRDLGVYEQY
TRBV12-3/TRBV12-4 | ASSLLLGGSPLH
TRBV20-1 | CARDYLGLAGGIDEQF
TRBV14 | ASSLSGTYHEQY
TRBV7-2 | ASSTENIGGRETQY
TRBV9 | ASSGGVGENGYEQY
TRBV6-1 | ASSTLAGGRTDTQY
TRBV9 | ASSPRTSDEQY
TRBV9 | ASSVAPALNTEAF
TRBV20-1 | SASKRAGNEQF
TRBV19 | ASSDQRGTQGTDTQY
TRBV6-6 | ASSYQGAYEQY
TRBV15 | ATSIDRLGEAF
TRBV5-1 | ASSLSPSGITDTQY
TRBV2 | ASSDLGDSYTGELF
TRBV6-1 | ASRGQHNQPQH
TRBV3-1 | ASSQDSKRETQY
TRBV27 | ASSPSVSGNYEQY
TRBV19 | ASSMGSQGSIPYEQY
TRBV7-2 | ASSLGPGPPYNEQF
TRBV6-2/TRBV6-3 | ASSYGLAVGANVLT
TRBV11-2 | ASSPTSLPGTNQPQH